This T cell receptor (beta chain) was sequenced for a study of PD-L1 blockade in urothelial cancer. The study's findings and limits: Lower pretreatment blood TCR clonality, under the median, predicted better survival, researchers reported.

The sample's time point: pretreatment peripheral blood. Patient disease was locally advanced or metastatic urothelial carcinoma. Comment on this clone: Its antigen remains unidentified.

This CDR3 has 15 amino acids. Germline CDR1 and CDR2: SQVTM and ANQGSEA. V shed 7 bases and J 3 bases; nucleotides not matched to a gene: 12. Profiling relied on immunoSEQ multiplex PCR, and the TCRdb table lists in-frame clones only, not all of them. The table has around 63,000 clones, 75% to 85% seen once; the top ten hold around 1.6%. This clonotype originated in a man aged 70 or older with urothelial cancer. V usage is TRBV29-1 and J usage is TRBJ2-3; 8 bases line up with TRBD2. Sequences were derived from PBMCs, sampled around atezolizumab (anti-PD-L1) treatment. DNA for the CDR3: TGCAGCGGGGGAGAGAGGGAGCGGGGGACAGATACGCAGTATTTT. It translates to CSGGERERGTDTQYF.